What follows describes a single TCR beta chain. The data originate from a study of cytomegalovirus exposure and HLA in healthy donors. 60 Vbeta and 13 Jbeta primers were used in PCR. The protocol was immunoSEQ multiplex PCR, while the TCRdb copy is restricted to in-frame clones and leaves out a portion. The sample yields over 150,000 clones, 80% seen once. CDR3 size: 15 residues. Germline V gene sequence: CDR1 MNHNS, CDR2 SASEGT. V was shortened by 6 bases and J by 1 base, with 15 bases between the two germline ends. The TCR was taken from a male donor in good health and CMV-seronegative. The sequencing input was PBMCs. The chain carries TRBV6-1 and TRBJ2-5, with a weak D call TRBD1 (6 bases). This CDR3 is CASRPRTVTQETQYF. Here the CDR3 DNA reads TGTGCCAGCAGACCCAGGACAGTTACCCAAGAGACCCAGTACTTC.